What follows is one T cell receptor (beta chain) and its context. Germline loops: CDR1 SEHNR, CDR2 FQNEAQ (reference sequence). This CDR3 has 12 amino acids. V gave up 5 bases and J gave up 10 bases, with 11 bases separating them. This table comes from immunoSEQ multiplex PCR, and its TCRdb copy is limited to in-frame clones, with some not included. The sample yields some 95,000 clones, around 75% seen once. This sample is part of a study of blood T cell repertoires in COVID-19. Study context: Samples came from the United States, Italy and Spain, spanning acute and convalescent COVID-19.

Sequenced input: peripheral blood. This sequence was found in a man between 65 and 80 years old with acute or convalescent COVID-19. V and J are TRBV7-9 and TRBJ1-4; no reliable D call. The CDR3 reads CASSPLGGKLFF. DNA for the CDR3: TGTGCCAGCAGCCCACTCGGAGGAAAACTGTTTTTT.